This TCR beta chain was documented in a study of blood T cell repertoires in COVID-19. Across the whole study: The United States, Italy and Spain provided the acute and convalescent COVID-19 samples. Sample material is recorded as cDNA or gDNA derived from T cells, B-cell-depleted T cells, or PBMCs.

Original methodology: Amplification with reference gene primers provided the estimates of nucleated cell counts. Only in-frame clones appear in the TCRdb table, and some are missing; sequencing was by immunoSEQ multiplex PCR. The V and J calls and the clone size are those of that table, but D and trimming were determined from the DNA. The table has around 81,000 clones, around four fifths seen once. The specimen sequenced was peripheral blood. The TCR originated in a man between 50 and 59 years old with acute or convalescent COVID-19.

The CDR3 sequence is CASSVAGTGSYEQYF. The CDR3 coding sequence is TGTGCCAGCAGCGTCGCCGGGACAGGGAGTTACGAGCAGTACTTC. J is TRBJ2-7 and V is TRBV7-2; 9 bases match TRBD1. This CDR3 has 15 amino acids. The V gene's germline CDR1 is SGHTA and CDR2 FQGNSA. V was clipped by 5 bases and J by 4 bases; unmatched bases: 9.